Sequencing of this TCR beta chain was carried out in a study of blood T cell repertoires in COVID-19. The germline V and J ends were trimmed by 4 bases and 2 bases, with 5 bases remaining between them. The V gene's germline CDR1 is SNHLY and CDR2 FYNNEI. The CDR3 loop spans 12 amino acids. The data were produced by immunoSEQ multiplex PCR, yet TCRdb's version contains in-frame clones alone and is incomplete. The repertoire holds about 49,000 clones, with approximately 80% as singletons. The sequencing sample was made of peripheral blood. The receptor was derived from a woman aged 55-69 years with acute or convalescent COVID-19. This chain joins TRBV2 and TRBJ1-2; D remains unclear. The CDR3 coding sequence is TGTGCCAGCAGTGCTGGCAACTATGGCTACACCTTC. It is translated as CASSAGNYGYTF. The full variable domain, completed using reference TRBV2 and TRBJ1-2, is EPEVTQTPSHQVTQMGQEVILRCVPISNHLYFYWYRQILGQKVEFLVSFYNNEISEKSEIFDDQFSVERPDGSNFTLKIRSTKLEDSAMYFCASSAGNYGYTFGSGTRLTVV.